These T cell receptor beta chains were read from a single sample in a study of blood T cell repertoires in COVID-19. The protocol was immunoSEQ multiplex PCR, while the TCRdb copy is restricted to in-frame clones and leaves out a portion. Among a few hundred thousand clones listed, about 90% were seen once. Material for sequencing was peripheral blood. The receptors were sampled from a woman aged 45-65 years with acute or convalescent COVID-19. CDR3s include the opening cysteine and the closing phenylalanine or tryptophan. The D gene is left open where the match is weak. Clone size, where shown, is once, few, many, or a class for clones that have expanded.

TRBV5-1	TRBJ2-1	-	TRBD1	CASSLQTGGNEQFF	TGCGCCAGCAGCTTACAGACAGGGGGCAATGAGCAGTTCTTC
TRBV7-2	TRBJ2-1	-	TRBD2	CASSSRTSGGLVEQFF	TGTGCCAGCAGCTCCCGAACTAGCGGGGGTCTGGTAGAGCAGTTCTTC
TRBV2	TRBJ1-5	-	-	CASEDRLYSNQPQHF	TGTGCCAGCGAAGACAGACTTTATAGCAATCAGCCCCAGCATTTT
TRBV28	TRBJ2-5	-	-	CASSFGRGQETQYF	TGTGCCAGCAGTTTCGGTAGGGGCCAAGAGACCCAGTACTTC
TRBV5-5	TRBJ2-1	few	TRBD2	CASSLGLAANNEQFF	TGTGCCAGCAGCTTGGGGCTAGCGGCAAACAATGAGCAGTTCTTC
TRBV15	TRBJ1-4	-	-	CATSRGNQDNEKLFF	TGTGCCACCAGCAGAGGGAATCAGGATAATGAAAAACTGTTTTTT
TRBV27	TRBJ1-1	-	TRBD1	CASKRPGTGVLRNTEAFF	TGTGCCAGCAAACGACCCGGGACAGGGGTCCTAAGGAACACTGAAGCTTTCTTT
TRBV10-3	TRBJ1-1	few	-	CAISDLGQTNTEAFF	TGTGCCATCAGTGACCTGGGACAAACGAACACTGAAGCTTTCTTT
TRBV7-9	TRBJ2-2	-	TRBD2	CASSAPSGRRNTGELFF	TGTGCCAGCAGCGCCCCTAGCGGGAGGCGGAACACCGGGGAGCTGTTTTTT
TRBV10-3	TRBJ2-5	-	-	CAISDSVRGSPQETQYF	TGTGCCATCAGTGATAGTGTCCGGGGGTCACCCCAAGAGACCCAGTACTTC
TRBV6-2/TRBV6-3	TRBJ1-5	once	TRBD1	CASSYSGRGHRQPQHF	TGTGCCAGCAGTTACTCAGGCAGGGGGCATCGTCAGCCCCAGCATTTT
TRBV27	TRBJ2-2	-	TRBD1	CASRTGVLAGELFF	TGTGCCAGCAGGACAGGGGTATTGGCCGGGGAGCTGTTTTTT
TRBV6-1	TRBJ2-3	-	TRBD2	CTSTDHGGRSTDTQYF	TGTACCAGCACTGATCATGGCGGGAGAAGCACAGATACGCAGTATTTT
TRBV18	TRBJ2-2	-	-	CASSPGGEVTTGELFF	TGTGCCAGCTCACCAGGGGGCGAAGTGACCACCGGGGAGCTGTTTTTT
TRBV28	TRBJ2-1	once	TRBD2	CASLWGAGLAGAEQFF	TGTGCCAGCCTCTGGGGGGCCGGACTAGCGGGAGCTGAGCAGTTCTTC
TRBV6-5	TRBJ1-2	-	-	CASRFTGGGNYGYTF	TGTGCCAGCAGGTTTACTGGGGGCGGAAACTATGGCTACACCTTC
TRBV10-3	TRBJ2-1	-	-	CAIPASWGHHNEQFF	TGTGCCATCCCAGCGTCGTGGGGACATCACAATGAGCAGTTCTTC
TRBV4-1	TRBJ2-7	-	TRBD2	CASSQTTSGSSYEQYF	TGCGCCAGCAGCCAGACCACTAGCGGGAGCTCCTACGAGCAGTACTTC
TRBV28	TRBJ2-2	few	-	CASRPGGAGGELFF	TGTGCCAGCAGGCCTGGAGGGGCGGGCGGGGAGCTGTTTTTT
TRBV6-5	TRBJ2-2	-	-	CASSSPLNTGELFF	TGTGCCAGCAGTTCTCCCTTGAACACCGGGGAGCTGTTTTTT
TRBV27	TRBJ1-2	-	TRBD1	CASSVLPGTGYGYTF	TGTGCCAGCAGTGTCTTGCCCGGGACAGGGTACGGCTACACCTTC
TRBV19	TRBJ2-2	-	TRBD2	CASRGLALNTGELFF	TGTGCCAGTAGGGGACTAGCGTTGAACACCGGGGAGCTGTTTTTT
TRBV7-2	TRBJ1-5	-	-	CASSSSTASNQPQHF	TGTGCCAGCAGCTCCTCGACAGCCAGCAATCAGCCCCAGCATTTT
TRBV11-3	TRBJ2-7	-	-	CASSLGGTASYEQYF	TGTGCCAGCAGCTTAGGGGGCACCGCCTCCTACGAGCAGTACTTC
TRBV30	TRBJ2-2	once	-	CAWSVGVGTGELFF	TGTGCCTGGAGTGTCGGTGTTGGCACCGGGGAGCTGTTTTTT
TRBV2	TRBJ2-1	few	TRBD2	CASSVAGWADEQFF	TGTGCCAGCAGCGTAGCGGGTTGGGCCGATGAGCAGTTCTTC